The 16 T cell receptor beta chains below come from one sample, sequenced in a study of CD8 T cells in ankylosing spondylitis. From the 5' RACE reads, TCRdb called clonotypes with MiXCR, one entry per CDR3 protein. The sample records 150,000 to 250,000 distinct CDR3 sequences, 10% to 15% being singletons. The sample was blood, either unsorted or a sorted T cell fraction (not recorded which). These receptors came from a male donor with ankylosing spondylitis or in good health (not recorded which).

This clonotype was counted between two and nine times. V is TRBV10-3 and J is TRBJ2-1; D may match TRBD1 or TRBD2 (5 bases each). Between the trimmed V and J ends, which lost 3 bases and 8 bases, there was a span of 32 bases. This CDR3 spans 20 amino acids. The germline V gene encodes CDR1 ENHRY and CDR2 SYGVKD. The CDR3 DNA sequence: TGTGCCATCAGTGACCCCCGCTGGGACCCGGGACGCCTTTCCCTGGATGAGCAGTTCTTC. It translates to CAISDPRWDPGRLSLDEQFF.

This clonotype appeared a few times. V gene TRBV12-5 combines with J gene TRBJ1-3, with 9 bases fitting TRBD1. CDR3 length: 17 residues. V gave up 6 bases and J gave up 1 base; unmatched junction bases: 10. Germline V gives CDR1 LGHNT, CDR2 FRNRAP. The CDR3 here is CASGLPPGTGSGNTIYF. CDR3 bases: TGTGCTAGTGGGTTGCCCCCCGGGACAGGGTCTGGAAACACCATATATTTT.

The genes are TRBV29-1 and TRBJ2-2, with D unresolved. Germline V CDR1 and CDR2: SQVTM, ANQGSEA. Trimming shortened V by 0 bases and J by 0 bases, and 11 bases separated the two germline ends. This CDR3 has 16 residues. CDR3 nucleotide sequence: TGCAGCGTTGAAGATGAAGGTGACACGAACACCGGGGAGCTGTTTTTT. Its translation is CSVEDEGDTNTGELFF.

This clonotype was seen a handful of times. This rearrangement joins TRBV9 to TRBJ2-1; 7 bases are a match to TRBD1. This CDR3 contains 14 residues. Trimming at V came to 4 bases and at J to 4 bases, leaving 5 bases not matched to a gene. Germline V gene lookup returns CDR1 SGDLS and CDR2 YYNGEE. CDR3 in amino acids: CASSSRDRYNEQFF. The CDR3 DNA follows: TGTGCCAGCAGCTCCCGGGACAGATACAATGAGCAGTTCTTC.

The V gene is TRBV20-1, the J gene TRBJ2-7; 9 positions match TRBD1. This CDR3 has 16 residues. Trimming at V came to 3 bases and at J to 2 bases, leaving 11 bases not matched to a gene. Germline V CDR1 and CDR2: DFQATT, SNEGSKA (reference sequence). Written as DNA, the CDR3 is TGCAGTGCTAGCCTAGGACAGGGGAGTGTCACCTACGAGCAGTACTTC. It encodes CSASLGQGSVTYEQYF.

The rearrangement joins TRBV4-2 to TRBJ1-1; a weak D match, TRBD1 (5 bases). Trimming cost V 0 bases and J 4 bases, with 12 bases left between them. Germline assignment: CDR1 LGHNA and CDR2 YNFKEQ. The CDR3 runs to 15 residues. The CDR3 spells CASSQEWGRSTEAFF. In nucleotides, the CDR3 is TGTGCCAGCAGCCAAGAATGGGGCAGAAGCACTGAAGCTTTCTTT.

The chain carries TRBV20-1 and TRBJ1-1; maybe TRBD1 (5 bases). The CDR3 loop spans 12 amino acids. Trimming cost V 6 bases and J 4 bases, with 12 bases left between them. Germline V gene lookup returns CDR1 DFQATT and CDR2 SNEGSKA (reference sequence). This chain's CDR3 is CSAEQGFTEAFF. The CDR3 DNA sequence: TGCAGTGCCGAGCAGGGTTTCACTGAAGCTTTCTTT.

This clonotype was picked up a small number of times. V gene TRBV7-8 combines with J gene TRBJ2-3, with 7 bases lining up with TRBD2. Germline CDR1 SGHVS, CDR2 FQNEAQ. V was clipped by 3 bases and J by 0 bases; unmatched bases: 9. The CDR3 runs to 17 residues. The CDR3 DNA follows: TGTGCCAGCAGCTTTCCCCGGGAGGCGTGGAGCACAGATACGCAGTATTTT. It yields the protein CASSFPREAWSTDTQYF.

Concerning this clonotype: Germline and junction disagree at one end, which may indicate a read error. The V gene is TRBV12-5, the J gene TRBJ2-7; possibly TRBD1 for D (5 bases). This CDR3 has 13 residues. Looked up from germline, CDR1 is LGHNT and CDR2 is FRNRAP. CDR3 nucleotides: TGTGCTAGTGGTTTCCAGGGTCCCAACGAGCATTACTTC. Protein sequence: CASGFQGPNEHYF.

The CDR3 is CASSLVINEKLFF. The CDR3 DNA follows: TGCGCCAGCAGCCTAGTTATTAATGAAAAACTGTTTTTT. This chain connects TRBV4-1 to TRBJ1-4, with D unclear. With 4 bases removed from V and 4 bases from J, the gap between germline ends came to 7 bases. Germline CDR1 is MGHRA and CDR2 is YSYEKL. There are 13 residues in the CDR3.

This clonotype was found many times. The CDR3 nucleotides read TGTGCCAGCAGCGTAGGGCGGGAGGGCTACAATGAGCAGTTCTTC. This translates into CASSVGREGYNEQFF. The chain recombines TRBV9 with TRBJ2-1; 9 bases match TRBD2. The CDR3 runs 15 residues. Germline V gene data show CDR1 as SGDLS and CDR2 as YYNGEE. After removal of 0 bases from V and 3 bases from J, the junction contained 1 base not matched to a gene. Based on the CDR3 plus reference TRBV9 and TRBJ2-1, the full variable domain is DSGVTQTPKHLITATGQRVTLRCSPRSGDLSVYWYQQSLDQGLQFLIQYYNGEERAKGNILERFSAQQFPDLHSELNLSSLELGDSALYFCASSVGREGYNEQFFGPGTRLTVL.

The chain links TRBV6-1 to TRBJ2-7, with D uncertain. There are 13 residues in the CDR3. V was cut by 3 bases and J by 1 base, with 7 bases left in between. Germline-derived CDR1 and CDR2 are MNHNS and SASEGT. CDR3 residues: CASSERNSYEQYF. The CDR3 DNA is TGTGCCAGCAGTGAGAGGAATTCCTACGAGCAGTACTTC.

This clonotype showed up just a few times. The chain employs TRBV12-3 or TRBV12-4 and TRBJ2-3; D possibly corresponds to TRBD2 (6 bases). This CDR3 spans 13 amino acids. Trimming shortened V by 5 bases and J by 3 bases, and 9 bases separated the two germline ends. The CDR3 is CASSGGRTDTQYF. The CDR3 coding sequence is TGTGCCAGCAGTGGGGGGAGAACAGATACGCAGTATTTT.

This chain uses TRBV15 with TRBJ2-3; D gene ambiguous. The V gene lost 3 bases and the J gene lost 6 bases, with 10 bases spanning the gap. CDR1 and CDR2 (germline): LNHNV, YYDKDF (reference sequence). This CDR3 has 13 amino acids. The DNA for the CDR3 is TGTGCCACCAGCAGGGTAAGGAAGGATACGCAGTATTTT. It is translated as CATSRVRKDTQYF.

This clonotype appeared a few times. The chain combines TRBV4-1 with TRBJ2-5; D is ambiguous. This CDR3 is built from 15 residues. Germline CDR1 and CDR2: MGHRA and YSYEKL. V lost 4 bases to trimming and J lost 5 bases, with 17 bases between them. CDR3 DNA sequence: TGCGCCAGCAGCCCCCAAGCCTACCGTCCTGAGACCCAGTACTTC. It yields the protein CASSPQAYRPETQYF.

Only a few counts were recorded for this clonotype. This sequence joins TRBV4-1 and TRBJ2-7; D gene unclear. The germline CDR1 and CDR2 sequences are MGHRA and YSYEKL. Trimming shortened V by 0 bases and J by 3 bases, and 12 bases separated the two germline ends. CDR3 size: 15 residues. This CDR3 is CASSQDHRAFYEQYF. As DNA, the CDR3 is TGCGCCAGCAGCCAAGATCATAGGGCATTCTACGAGCAGTACTTC.